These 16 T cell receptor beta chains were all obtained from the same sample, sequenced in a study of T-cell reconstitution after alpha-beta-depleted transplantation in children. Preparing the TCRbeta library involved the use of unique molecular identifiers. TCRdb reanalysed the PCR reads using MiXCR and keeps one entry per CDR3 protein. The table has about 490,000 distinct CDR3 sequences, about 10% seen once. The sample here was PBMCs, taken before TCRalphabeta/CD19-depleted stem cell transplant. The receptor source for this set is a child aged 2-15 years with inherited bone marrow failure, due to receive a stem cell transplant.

This CDR3 reads CASSVGSAPLHF. The CDR3 DNA reads TGTGCCAGCAGCGTGGGGTCAGCACCCCTCCACTTT. The chain couples TRBV5-6 to TRBJ1-6; D is undetermined. This CDR3 has 12 residues. From germline, CDR1 is SGHDT and CDR2 YYEEEE. Trimming pared 4 bases from V and 11 bases from J, leaving 10 bases between.

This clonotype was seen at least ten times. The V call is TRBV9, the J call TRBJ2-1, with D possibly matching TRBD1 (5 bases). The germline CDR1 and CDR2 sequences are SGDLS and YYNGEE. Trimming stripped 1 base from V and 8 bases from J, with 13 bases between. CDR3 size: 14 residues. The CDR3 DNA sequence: TGTGCCAGCAGCGTATTGGGGTCAGGGTATGAGCAGTTCTTC. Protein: CASSVLGSGYEQFF.

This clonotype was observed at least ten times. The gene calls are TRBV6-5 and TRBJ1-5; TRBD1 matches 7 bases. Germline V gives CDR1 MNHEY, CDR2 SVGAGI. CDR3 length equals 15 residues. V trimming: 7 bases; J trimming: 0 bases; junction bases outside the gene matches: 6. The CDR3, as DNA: TGTGCCAGCATTATAGACAGGGCTAGCAATCAGCCCCAGCATTTT. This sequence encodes CASIIDRASNQPQHF.

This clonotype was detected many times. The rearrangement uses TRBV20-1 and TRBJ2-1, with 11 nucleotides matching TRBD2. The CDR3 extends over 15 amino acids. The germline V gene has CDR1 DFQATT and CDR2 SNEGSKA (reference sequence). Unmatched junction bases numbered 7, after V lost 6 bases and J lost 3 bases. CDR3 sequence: CSASVGLADYNEQFF. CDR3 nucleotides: TGCAGTGCCTCGGTGGGACTAGCGGACTACAATGAGCAGTTCTTC.

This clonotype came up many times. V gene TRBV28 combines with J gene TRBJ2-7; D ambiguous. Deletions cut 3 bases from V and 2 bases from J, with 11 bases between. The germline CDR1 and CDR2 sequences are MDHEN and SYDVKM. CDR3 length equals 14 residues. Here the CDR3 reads CASSFGGTTYEQYF. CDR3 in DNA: TGTGCCAGCAGTTTCGGCGGTACCACCTACGAGCAGTACTTC.

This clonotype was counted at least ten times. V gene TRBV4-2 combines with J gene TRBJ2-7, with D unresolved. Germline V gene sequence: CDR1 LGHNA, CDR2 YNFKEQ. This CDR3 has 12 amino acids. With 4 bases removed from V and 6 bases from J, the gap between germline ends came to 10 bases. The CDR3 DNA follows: TGTGCCAGCAGCCTACTATGGAGCGAGCAGTACTTC. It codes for CASSLLWSEQYF.

The CDR3 sequence: CASSDRRAAGGGSTDTQYF. CDR3 nucleotide sequence: TGTGCCAGCAGCGACCGTCGAGCAGCGGGAGGGGGGAGCACAGATACGCAGTATTTT. This chain joins TRBV7-8 and TRBJ2-3, with 10 bases fitting TRBD2. The J segment lost 0 bases and the V segment lost 5 bases, leaving 14 bases of the junction unmatched. This CDR3 is built from 19 residues. CDR1 is SGHVS, CDR2 FQNEAQ, per germline.

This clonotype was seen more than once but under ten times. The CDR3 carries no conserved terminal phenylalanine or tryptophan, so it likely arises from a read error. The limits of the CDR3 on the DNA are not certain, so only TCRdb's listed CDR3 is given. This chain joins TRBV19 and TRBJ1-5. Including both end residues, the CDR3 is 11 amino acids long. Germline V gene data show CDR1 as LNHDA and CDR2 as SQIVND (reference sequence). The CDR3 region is CASSAQGPYRL.

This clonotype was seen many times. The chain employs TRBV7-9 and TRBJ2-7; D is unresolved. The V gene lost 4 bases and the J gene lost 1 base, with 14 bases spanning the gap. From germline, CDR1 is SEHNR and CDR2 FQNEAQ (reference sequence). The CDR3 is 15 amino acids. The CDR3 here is CASSSGLLSSYEQYF. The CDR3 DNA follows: TGTGCCAGCAGCTCAGGTTTACTGTCATCCTACGAGCAGTACTTC.

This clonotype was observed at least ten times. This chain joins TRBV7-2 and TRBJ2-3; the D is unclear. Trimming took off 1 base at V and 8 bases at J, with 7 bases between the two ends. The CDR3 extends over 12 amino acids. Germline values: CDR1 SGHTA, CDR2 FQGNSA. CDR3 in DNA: TGTGCCAGCAGCTTAGATTTAGGTACGCAGTATTTT. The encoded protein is CASSLDLGTQYF.

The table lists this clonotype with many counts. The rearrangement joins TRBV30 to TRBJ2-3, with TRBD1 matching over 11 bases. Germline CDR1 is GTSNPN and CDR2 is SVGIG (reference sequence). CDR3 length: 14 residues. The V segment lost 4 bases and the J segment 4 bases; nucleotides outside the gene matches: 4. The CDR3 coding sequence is TGTGCCTGGACACCGGGACAGGGGGCAGATACGCAGTATTTT. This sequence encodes CAWTPGQGADTQYF.

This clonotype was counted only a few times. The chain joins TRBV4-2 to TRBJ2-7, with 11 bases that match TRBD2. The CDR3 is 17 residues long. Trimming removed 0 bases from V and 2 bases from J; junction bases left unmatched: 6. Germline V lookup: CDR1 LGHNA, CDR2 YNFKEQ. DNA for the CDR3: TGTGCCAGCAGCCAAGACTCATTAGCGGGAGGGACCTACGAGCAGTACTTC. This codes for CASSQDSLAGGTYEQYF.

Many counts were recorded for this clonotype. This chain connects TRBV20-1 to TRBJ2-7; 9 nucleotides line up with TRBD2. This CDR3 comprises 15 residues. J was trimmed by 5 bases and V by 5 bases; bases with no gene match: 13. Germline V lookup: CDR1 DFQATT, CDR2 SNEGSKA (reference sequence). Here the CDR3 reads CSARGSLAGRDEQYF. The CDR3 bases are TGCAGTGCTCGGGGGTCCCTAGCGGGACGCGACGAGCAGTACTTC.

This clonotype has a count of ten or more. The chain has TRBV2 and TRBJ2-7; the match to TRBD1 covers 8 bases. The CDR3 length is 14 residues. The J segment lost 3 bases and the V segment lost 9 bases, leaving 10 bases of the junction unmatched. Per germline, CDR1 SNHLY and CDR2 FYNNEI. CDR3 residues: CASIPRDRNYEQYF. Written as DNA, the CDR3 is TGTGCCAGTATTCCCCGGGACAGGAACTACGAGCAGTACTTC.

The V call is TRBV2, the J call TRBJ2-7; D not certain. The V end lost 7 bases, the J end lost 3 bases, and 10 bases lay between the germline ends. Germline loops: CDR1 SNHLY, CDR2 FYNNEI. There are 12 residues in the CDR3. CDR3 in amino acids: CASTPENYEQYF. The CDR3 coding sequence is TGTGCCAGCACCCCTGAAAACTACGAGCAGTACTTC.

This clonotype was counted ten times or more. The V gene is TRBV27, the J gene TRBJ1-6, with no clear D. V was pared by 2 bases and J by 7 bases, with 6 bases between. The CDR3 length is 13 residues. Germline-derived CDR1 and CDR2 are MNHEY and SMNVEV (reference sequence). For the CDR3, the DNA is TGTGCCAGCAGTTTACTAGCAAATTCACCCCTCCACTTT. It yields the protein CASSLLANSPLHF.